Listed below are T cell receptor beta chains from one sample, sequenced in a study of blood T cells in healthy people across ages. TCRdb processed the 5' RACE reads anew with MiXCR; each CDR3 protein has one entry. Of around 1.5 million distinct CDR3 sequences in the sample, about 31% are singletons; the top ten hold 11%. The sequencing input was blood. The receptors come from a woman aged 30 to 39 in good health. Both conserved end residues are part of each CDR3. A D gene is named only where the DNA matches it firmly.

v_call	d_call	cdr3_length	cdr3_aa
TRBV7-6	.	16	CASRAYGDLPTDTQYF
TRBV24-1	TRBD2	20	CATSDRGLAGGPWSYNEQFF
TRBV27	.	14	CASSLSGEKYGYTF
TRBV7-7	.	14	CASGLYSGRGTQYF
TRBV2	.	12	CASKEVSYEQYF
TRBV28	.	14	CASSSPRGSETQYF
TRBV5-1	.	14	CASSPDSFKNIQYF
TRBV13	TRBD2	15	CASSYSGGGYNEQFF
TRBV6-1	.	15	CASRATRIGGETQYF
TRBV2	.	14	CASNWNANTDTQYF
TRBV13	TRBD2	17	CASSLFGSGGHTDTQYF
TRBV29-1	.	12	CSAAVGNTEAFF
TRBV6-5	TRBD1	13	CASRLTGRHGYTF
TRBV28	TRBD1	13	CASSPRGPTEAFF
TRBV3-1	.	15	CASSPRARGTDTQYF
TRBV10-3	.	14	CAIWAEGLYNEQFF
TRBV5-1	TRBD2	17	CASRPGLAGVGVDTQYF
TRBV5-1	.	14	CASSSNHGSNEQYF
TRBV6-1	.	12	CASSDVGNTIYF
TRBV28	.	16	CASSLRPGLDPDEQFF
TRBV2	TRBD2	15	CASSEWASGGSEQYF
TRBV3-1	.	15	CASSHAQRPRETQYF
TRBV7-9	.	17	CASSPILAGLGTDTQYF
TRBV2	.	15	CASKRTRVGNQPQHF
TRBV7-9	.	13	CASSLAPLREQYF
TRBV4-1	.	15	CASSEDRLAFYGYTF
TRBV28	.	14	CASSLTSGDGELFF
TRBV3-1	TRBD2	17	CASSQYLAGGRRDTQYF
TRBV27	TRBD2	19	CASRSWTGGLGSGANVLTF
TRBV2	.	13	CTSSPGWAGELFF
TRBV6-2/TRBV6-3	.	20	CASSYRSPIGHRRSTYGYTF
TRBV9	TRBD1	16	CASSVEWTGGPGELFF
TRBV24-1	TRBD1	19	CATSDPDRGRHYSNQPQHF
TRBV27	.	14	CASSPNWATDTQYF
TRBV5-1	.	15	CASSLIPSNTDTQYF
TRBV4-2	TRBD1	17	CASSQDWTGGPRGEQYF
TRBV15	TRBD1	16	CATSRDRGVGSYGYTF
TRBV19	.	13	CASIGSSNQPQHF
TRBV14	.	14	CASSQAVWAGEQFF
TRBV27	.	12	CASRRRDYGYTF
TRBV20-1	TRBD2	16	CSAMSGRAITYNEQFF
TRBV7-2	.	16	CASSQRGGLTTGELFF
TRBV6-2/TRBV6-3	TRBD1	14	CATAEGQGTYGYTF
TRBV4-2	.	15	CASSRDPGEPYEQYF
TRBV20-1	TRBD2	14	CSASGTRSSYEQYF